The 22 T cell receptor beta chains given below trace back to one sample, sequenced in a study of blood T cell repertoires in COVID-19 (dated by TCRdb to about 2020). Preparation of the library involved the immunoSEQ multiplex PCR assay. TCRdb obtained this table from immuneACCESS and retained in-frame rearrangements with V and J assigned. These tables miss some clones; where compared with another copy, unresolved V genes account for less than half of the shortfall, and the remainder is unexplained. The sample yields about 240,000 clones; roughly 88% were counted once. The ten largest make up 0.8% of the sample. Sequenced input: peripheral blood. Receptors were obtained from a woman in her 30s with acute or convalescent COVID-19.

The gene calls are TRBV5-6 and TRBJ2-7; 9 positions agree with TRBD2. V shed 4 bases, J shed 3 bases, and the junction held 8 bases outside the gene matches. The CDR3 runs to 15 residues. Germline V gene lookup returns CDR1 SGHDT and CDR2 YYEEEE. This CDR3 reads CASSHGASGNYEQYF. CDR3 coding DNA: TGTGCCAGCAGCCACGGGGCTAGCGGGAACTACGAGCAGTACTTC.

This chain's CDR3 is CASSFADRVEETQYF. The CDR3 DNA is TGTGCCAGCAGTTTCGCTGACAGGGTAGAAGAGACCCAGTACTTC. The V gene is TRBV6-6, the J gene TRBJ2-5, with 7 bases identical to TRBD1. The CDR3 contains 15 residues. The V and J ends lost 4 bases and 3 bases, in that order; junction bases with no gene match: 8. Germline V CDR1 and CDR2: MNHNY, SVGAGI (reference sequence).

The chain is built from TRBV19 and TRBJ1-4; possible D gene TRBD1, 5 bases. This CDR3 is 15 amino acids long. Germline lookup yields CDR1 LNHDA and CDR2 SQIVND (reference sequence). The germline V and J ends were trimmed by 5 bases and 7 bases, with 17 bases remaining between them. This CDR3 reads CASSPSGWGGEKLFF. DNA of the CDR3: TGTGCCAGTAGTCCTAGTGGATGGGGGGGTGAAAAACTGTTTTTT.

The gene calls are TRBV11-1 and TRBJ1-5, with 9 bases that match TRBD1. V was pared by 5 bases and J by 1 base, with 3 bases of the junction left unmatched. This CDR3 region has 15 residues. Germline V gene data show CDR1 as SGHAT and CDR2 as FQDESV (reference sequence). The chain's CDR3 is CASSLGTGSNQPQHF. DNA of the CDR3: TGTGCCAGCAGCCTAGGGACAGGGAGCAATCAGCCCCAGCATTTT.

The gene calls are TRBV6-1 and TRBJ2-3; D is unresolved. Per germline, CDR1 MNHNS and CDR2 SASEGT. This CDR3 region has 16 residues. V gave up 1 base and J gave up 3 bases, with 14 bases separating them. The DNA for the CDR3 is TGTGCCAGCAGTGAAGGTTTGGAGAGATCAACAGATACGCAGTATTTT. Translating gives CASSEGLERSTDTQYF.

The CDR3 sequence is CASSPKAGNEKLFF. The CDR3 nucleotides read TGTGCCAGCTCACCGAAAGCGGGGAATGAAAAACTGTTTTTT. The chain uses TRBV18 and TRBJ1-4; no clear D. The CDR3 loop spans 14 amino acids. The V end was cut by 3 bases, the J end by 5 bases, with 10 bases between. CDR1 and CDR2 (germline): KGHSH, LQKENI.

This chain links TRBV19 with TRBJ2-7; 8 nucleotides line up with TRBD1. The CDR3 length is 14 residues. Trimming cost V 9 bases and J 2 bases; bases outside gene matches: 9. CDR1 and CDR2 from the germline V gene are LNHDA and SQIVND (reference sequence). CDR3 residues: CARTGARFPYEQYF. CDR3 nucleotides: TGTGCCAGGACAGGGGCAAGGTTCCCCTACGAGCAGTACTTC.

This clone was counted a single time. This rearrangement joins TRBV18 to TRBJ2-7; no definite D call. V lost 3 bases and J 3 bases, leaving 3 bases between the germline ends. From germline, CDR1 is KGHSH and CDR2 LQKENI. This CDR3 comprises 11 residues. CDR3 DNA sequence: TGTGCCAGCTCACCTAACTACGAGCAGTACTTC. Protein: CASSPNYEQYF.

The chain carries TRBV24-1 and TRBJ1-5; 9 bases map to TRBD1. This CDR3 is built from 14 residues. CDR1 and CDR2 (germline): KGHDR, SFDVKD. J gave up 4 bases and V 7 bases, and 4 bases lay outside the gene matches. CDR3 region: CATSPGTGNQPQHF. DNA for the CDR3: TGTGCCACCAGCCCGGGGACAGGGAATCAGCCCCAGCATTTT.

The rearrangement links TRBV24-1 to TRBJ2-2; possible D gene TRBD1, 5 bases. The germline V gene has CDR1 KGHDR and CDR2 SFDVKD. This CDR3 is 13 amino acids long. Trimming stripped 8 bases from V and 4 bases from J, with 10 bases between. CDR3 sequence reads: CATNQGPTGELFF. The CDR3, as DNA: TGTGCCACCAACCAGGGTCCCACCGGGGAGCTGTTTTTT.

Remarks on this clone: This same CDR3 is encoded by further DNA sequences in the sample. The V and J genes are TRBV9 and TRBJ2-2, with D unresolved. Germline CDR1 is SGDLS and CDR2 is YYNGEE. The CDR3 totals 14 residues. V was pared by 0 bases and J by 1 base, with 4 bases between. The CDR3 coding sequence is TGTGCCAGCAGCGTAGCGGTGAACACCGGGGAGCTGTTTTTT. Amino acid sequence: CASSVAVNTGELFF. Complete variable domain (other parts from reference TRBV9 and TRBJ2-2): DSGVTQTPKHLITATGQRVTLRCSPRSGDLSVYWYQQSLDQGLQFLIQYYNGEERAKGNILERFSAQQFPDLHSELNLSSLELGDSALYFCASSVAVNTGELFFGEGSRLTVL.

This clone was seen a few times. The chain links TRBV19 to TRBJ1-1; D might be TRBD1 (5 bases). CDR1 is LNHDA and CDR2 is SQIVND in the germline V gene (reference sequence). The ends were cut back, 7 bases at V and 8 bases at J, with 29 bases in the middle. CDR3 size: 17 residues. The CDR3 reads CASKKQGGAAPAGEAFF. CDR3 DNA sequence: TGTGCCAGTAAGAAGCAGGGTGGGGCTGCTCCTGCTGGCGAAGCTTTCTTT.

This clone was observed a handful of times. The V call is TRBV12-3 or TRBV12-4, the J call TRBJ1-1, with a weak D call TRBD1 (6 bases). Between the trimmed V and J ends, which lost 6 bases and 1 base, there was a span of 9 bases. This CDR3 region has 13 residues. Here the CDR3 reads CASRTGWNTEAFF. In DNA, the CDR3 is TGTGCCAGCAGAACAGGGTGGAACACTGAAGCTTTCTTT.

J is TRBJ1-1 and V is TRBV9; D gene uncertain. Deletions cut 0 bases from V and 3 bases from J, with 6 bases between. Germline assignment: CDR1 SGDLS and CDR2 YYNGEE. The CDR3 is made up of 13 amino acids. Written as DNA, the CDR3 is TGTGCCAGCAGCGTAGAGGAGGACACTGAAGCTTTCTTT. Protein sequence: CASSVEEDTEAFF.

This clone was seen more than once but under ten times. The chain uses TRBV7-3 and TRBJ2-1; D may be TRBD2 (6 bases). The CDR3 runs to 12 residues. Germline assignment: CDR1 SGHTA and CDR2 FQGTGA. V dropped 1 base and J dropped 8 bases, with 6 bases sitting between them. CDR3 in DNA: TGTGCCAGCAGCTTAAAGCGGGATGAGCAGTTCTTC. Translation: CASSLKRDEQFF. The full variable domain, its missing parts supplied by reference TRBV7-3 and TRBJ2-1, is GAGVSQTPSNKVTEKGKYVELRCDPISGHTALYWYRQSLGQGPEFLIYFQGTGAADDSGLPNDRFFAVRPEGSVSTLKIQRTERGDSAVYLCASSLKRDEQFFGPGTRLTVL.

The chain couples TRBV2 to TRBJ2-2; 14 bases fit TRBD2. The J segment lost 3 bases and the V segment lost 7 bases, leaving 4 bases of the junction unmatched. The CDR3 covers 16 residues. Germline loops: CDR1 SNHLY, CDR2 FYNNEI. The CDR3 protein is CASKRLAGGDTGELFF. The CDR3 DNA sequence: TGTGCCAGCAAGAGACTAGCGGGAGGGGACACCGGGGAGCTGTTTTTT.

The rearrangement uses TRBV7-6 and TRBJ2-1, with 8 bases lining up with TRBD2. Trimming cost V 4 bases and J 4 bases; bases outside gene matches: 6. The CDR3 sequence is 15 residues long. Germline CDR1 SGHVS, CDR2 FNYEAQ. The CDR3 nucleotides read TGTGCCAGCAGCTCAGAGGCGGGAGGATACAATGAGCAGTTCTTC. Translation: CASSSEAGGYNEQFF. The complete variable domain, with remaining parts taken from reference TRBV7-6 and TRBJ2-1, reads GAGVSQSPRYKVTKRGQDVALRCDPISGHVSLYWYRQALGQGPEFLTYFNYEAQQDKSGLPNDRFSAERPEGSISTLTIQRTEQRDSAMYRCASSSEAGGYNEQFFGPGTRLTVL.

V and J are TRBV7-8 and TRBJ2-1; 8 nucleotides agree with TRBD2. CDR1 SGHVS and CDR2 FQNEAQ come from the germline V gene. V shed 5 bases and J 15 bases; nucleotides not matched to a gene: 9. The CDR3 consists of 12 residues. CDR3 nucleotides: TGTGCCAGCAGCAAGGGAGCGGGAGTGAGGTTCTTC. Translation: CASSKGAGVRFF.

The gene calls are TRBV20-1 and TRBJ2-2; 8 positions match TRBD2. The V gene's germline CDR1 is DFQATT and CDR2 SNEGSKA (reference sequence). CDR3 length equals 11 residues. CDR3 loop: CGAGGTGELFF. DNA for the CDR3: TGCGGGGCGGGAGGTACCGGGGAGCTGTTTTTT.

The chain has TRBV15 and TRBJ2-7; 9 bases are a match to TRBD2. Losses at the gene ends were 0 bases for V and 2 bases for J; bases not matched to a gene: 2. CDR1 is LNHNV, CDR2 YYDKDF, per germline (reference sequence). The CDR3 totals 15 residues. This CDR3 is CATSREASGTYEQYF. In DNA, the CDR3 is TGTGCCACCAGCAGAGAGGCTAGCGGGACCTACGAGCAGTACTTC.

This clone was picked up a small number of times. This chain joins TRBV7-3 and TRBJ2-7; 11 positions agree with TRBD2. Germline V gene lookup returns CDR1 SGHTA and CDR2 FQGTGA. This CDR3 has 14 residues. After removal of 7 bases from V and 3 bases from J, the junction contained 5 bases not matched to a gene. The CDR3 coding sequence is TGTGCCAGCAACCCGCTAGCGGGAGGCTACGAGCAGTACTTC. Translated: CASNPLAGGYEQYF.

This rearrangement joins TRBV5-1 to TRBJ2-2; tentatively, D is TRBD2 (5 bases). CDR1 and CDR2 (germline): SGHRS, YFSETQ. V was cut by 4 bases and J by 1 base, with 17 bases left in between. The CDR3 totals 17 residues. CDR3 bases: TGCGCCAGCAGCCCGCCGACCATAGCGATGAACACCGGGGAGCTGTTTTTT. Translating gives CASSPPTIAMNTGELFF.